This TCR beta chain was profiled in a study of shared clonotypes between healthy human individuals. CD8 cells classed as naive were CD45RO-negative and positively selected for CCR7, excluding terminally differentiated effector memory CD45RA+ cells. Donors were healthy HIV-negative adults without recent acute infections or vaccinations. TCRdb's table, derived via immunoSEQ multiplex PCR, lists solely in-frame clones and lacks some. The repertoire holds about 2 million clones, with about 95% as singletons. CDR3 length equals 17 residues. Deletions cut 2 bases from V and 0 bases from J, with 17 bases between. The germline V gene has CDR1 LGHNA and CDR2 YSLEER. As concerns this clone: Its antigen is currently unknown.

Findings of the study overall: Clonotypes shared by all four donors outscored non-shared clonotypes in generation probability. The study generally estimated greater richness for naive than memory subsets.

The chain recombines TRBV4-3 with TRBJ2-7; D might be TRBD2 (5 bases). The sequence came from a man between 18 and 35 years old in good health. Sequenced input: naive CD8+ T cells sorted from blood. The CDR3 DNA reads TGCGCCAGCAGCCAACGTGTCGTTGGACTGAGCTCCTACGAGCAGTACTTC. Protein: CASSQRVVGLSSYEQYF.